This is a list of T cell receptor beta chains from one sample in a study of response to subunit inactivated influenza vaccine. TCRdb re-analysed the RT-PCR reads in MiXCR, keeping a single row per CDR3 protein. The sample shows more than 500,000 distinct CDR3 sequences, around 10% of them seen only once. These same data were also listed under a study on T cells expressing NK-cell markers.

The input for sequencing was PBMCs from blood, taken on the day of vaccination. The receptors originated from a man aged 50-60 years who received an inactivated influenza vaccine. Each CDR3 is given with its conserved first and last residue.

cdr3_length,j_call,v_call,cdr3_aa
16,TRBJ2-3,TRBV9,CASSVGSGQTSDTQYF
14,TRBJ1-3,TRBV29-1,CSVDGGASGNTIYF
19,TRBJ2-6,TRBV4-2,CASSQEETSGGAGANVLTF
16,TRBJ2-5,TRBV9,CASSVAQGGVGETQYF
15,TRBJ1-1,TRBV4-3,CASSQGQVNAPEAFF
15,TRBJ2-2,TRBV7-8,CASSPGTRNTGELFF
12,TRBJ1-1,TRBV3-1,CASSRGKDEAFF
16,TRBJ2-5,TRBV7-2,CASSLLAGPLSETQYF
13,TRBJ2-2,TRBV20-1,CSVSPRYTGELFF
20,TRBJ2-6,TRBV11-1,CASSLFLMGRTGSGANVLTF
14,TRBJ2-7,TRBV7-2,CASSFRGASYEQYF
14,TRBJ1-2,TRBV6-5,CASSYNREKYGYTF
16,TRBJ1-6,TRBV6-1,CASTLTHSGGGSPLHF
14,TRBJ2-7,TRBV12-3/TRBV12-4,CASSARGVKSEQYF
15,TRBJ2-7,TRBV18,CASSLGTARTYEQYF
13,TRBJ2-7,TRBV7-6,CASSLAERGEQYF
17,TRBJ2-1,TRBV6-2/TRBV6-3,CASSYSESGVVYNEQFF
14,TRBJ2-7,TRBV28,CASSRSAGLNEQYF
16,TRBJ2-1,TRBV28,CASSLPSGHGYNEQFF
15,TRBJ2-5,TRBV28,CASVRDNRPRETQYF
15,TRBJ1-4,TRBV20-1,CSARDPRDSDEKLFF
14,TRBJ2-7,TRBV27,CASRLAGDMYEQYF
13,TRBJ2-3,TRBV29-1,CSVRAGAGDTQYF
14,TRBJ1-4,TRBV5-5,CASSFRGSNEKLFF
14,TRBJ2-7,TRBV4-3,CASSQGGRGARQYF
15,TRBJ2-5,TRBV2,CASSTPGPLQETQYF
12,TRBJ1-1,TRBV20-1,CSGGTGDTEAFF
16,TRBJ1-4,TRBV9,CASSVGPGLSGEKLFF